The rows below give T cell receptor beta chains drawn from one sample of a study of a mutant IDH1 vaccine in newly diagnosed glioma. The protocol was immunoSEQ multiplex PCR, while the TCRdb copy is restricted to in-frame clones and leaves out a portion. Among some 90,000 clones, 82% were seen once, and the ten largest hold about 5.3%. Specimen: PBMCs, collected from a glioma patient treated with radiotherapy, temozolomide or both. The receptor source for this set is a man in his forties with glioma. Some clones in this sample may be carry-over from other donors' samples. The CDR3 runs from the conserved cysteine through the conserved F or W. A D gene is named only where the DNA matches it firmly. Some rows have no size entry. The others give once, few or many, or a class for an expanded clone.

>NA|TRBD1|TRBJ1-5|TRBV19
CASSMWSLQGGGQPQHF
TGTGCCAGTAGTATGTGGTCTCTACAGGGGGGCGGTCAGCCCCAGCATTTT
>NA|NA|TRBJ2-6|TRBV19
CASSSGTGANVLTF
TGTGCCAGTAGTTCGGGTACCGGGGCCAACGTCCTGACTTTC
>NA|NA|TRBJ2-6|TRBV30
CAWSGGANVLTF
TGTGCCTGGAGTGGGGGGGCCAACGTCCTGACTTTC
>NA|NA|TRBJ1-2|TRBV7-9
CASSLARGTPRTDGYTF
TGTGCCAGCAGCTTAGCGAGAGGGACTCCCCGCACTGATGGCTACACCTTC
>NA|NA|TRBJ2-5|TRBV6-5
CASSPGQPQETQYF
TGTGCCAGCAGCCCCGGACAGCCCCAAGAGACCCAGTACTTC
>NA|NA|TRBJ1-1|TRBV2
CASSEASVAGSKAFF
TGTGCCAGCAGTGAAGCAAGTGTGGCAGGGAGCAAAGCTTTCTTT
>NA|NA|TRBJ2-3|TRBV29-1
CSAQGGGWGDTQYF
TGCAGCGCCCAAGGTGGGGGCTGGGGAGATACGCAGTATTTT
>once|NA|TRBJ2-5|TRBV5-4
CAAAKAGFPETQYF
TGTGCCGCTGCTAAAGCAGGGTTCCCAGAGACCCAGTACTTC
>NA|NA|TRBJ1-1|TRBV4-1
CARLGGVCTEAFF
TGCGCCAGACTGGGTGGGGTTTGCACTGAAGCTTTCTTT
>NA|NA|TRBJ2-3|TRBV5-1
CASSLEQSTDTQYF
TGCGCCAGCAGCTTGGAACAGAGCACAGATACGCAGTATTTT
>NA|NA|TRBJ2-3|TRBV5-1
CASSLVTDTQYF
TGCGCCAGCAGCTTGGTCACAGATACGCAGTATTTT
>NA|NA|TRBJ1-1|TRBV6-4
CASRIGSGAGTEAFF
TGTGCCAGCAGGATCGGGTCTGGGGCTGGCACTGAAGCTTTCTTT
>NA|NA|TRBJ2-2|TRBV9
CASSRGQWGTGELFF
TGTGCCAGCAGCAGAGGACAGTGGGGCACCGGGGAGCTGTTTTTT
>NA|NA|TRBJ1-1|TRBV11-1
CASSPRGQGSMIAEAFF
TGTGCCAGCAGCCCCAGGGGCCAGGGTTCAATGATCGCTGAAGCTTTCTTT
>NA|NA|TRBJ2-6|TRBV19
CASRSDSSGANVLTF
TGTGCCAGTAGATCTGACAGCTCTGGGGCCAACGTCCTGACTTTC
>NA|TRBD1|TRBJ2-7|TRBV29-1
CSAGTGIYEQYF
TGCAGCGCCGGGACAGGGATTTACGAGCAGTACTTC
>NA|NA|TRBJ1-2|TRBV19
CASSMLIGGNSREGRENYGYTF
TGTGCCAGTAGTATGTTGATCGGGGGAAACAGCAGGGAAGGTAGAGAAAACTATGGCTACACCTTC
>NA|NA|TRBJ1-1|TRBV5-1
CASSLGWGNTEAFF
TGCGCCAGCAGCTTGGGATGGGGTAACACTGAAGCTTTCTTT
>NA|NA|TRBJ2-3|TRBV7-2
CASSLTRDTQYF
TGTGCCAGCAGCCTCACTAGGGATACGCAGTATTTT
>NA|NA|TRBJ2-1|TRBV7-9
CASSLAGGPLNEQFF
TGTGCCAGCAGCTTAGCGGGGGGCCCTCTGAATGAGCAGTTCTTC
>NA|NA|TRBJ1-1|TRBV10-2
CASNSRNTEAFF
TGTGCCAGCAACAGCAGAAACACTGAAGCTTTCTTT
>NA|TRBD1|TRBJ1-2|TRBV6-1
CASSGTGIIYGYTF
TGTGCCAGCAGTGGGACAGGTATTATCTATGGCTACACCTTC
>NA|NA|TRBJ2-7|TRBV30
CAWSDGTPSSYEQYF
TGTGCCTGGAGTGACGGGACACCTAGCTCCTACGAGCAGTACTTC
>few|NA|TRBJ1-1|TRBV29-1
CSVERENTEAFF
TGCAGCGTTGAGAGGGAGAACACTGAAGCTTTCTTT
>NA|TRBD1|TRBJ2-4|TRBV6-7
CATDRFLAKNIQYF
TGTGCCACGGACAGGTTTCTAGCCAAAAACATTCAGTACTTC
>NA|NA|TRBJ2-1|TRBV5-8
CASSRWKSDEQFF
TGTGCCAGCAGCCGCTGGAAGAGCGATGAGCAGTTCTTC
>NA|NA|TRBJ2-5|TRBV4-1
CASSVGGTQETQYF
TGCGCCAGCAGCGTAGGCGGAACCCAAGAGACCCAGTACTTC
>NA|TRBD1|TRBJ1-1|TRBV10-1
CASSEGRGLNTEAFF
TGCGCCAGCAGTGAGGGTAGGGGGCTGAACACTGAAGCTTTCTTT
>few|TRBD1|TRBJ2-3|TRBV7-9
CASGQGSTDTQYF
TGTGCCAGCGGACAGGGAAGCACAGATACGCAGTATTTT
>NA|NA|TRBJ2-5|TRBV6-1
CASSLVWETQYF
TGTGCCAGCAGTCTAGTGTGGGAGACCCAGTACTTC
>NA|NA|TRBJ2-7|TRBV5-1
CASSSPPGTYEQYF
TGCGCCAGCAGCTCCCCGCCAGGGACCTACGAGCAGTACTTC
>NA|TRBD2|TRBJ2-1|TRBV29-1
CSVDGLSGGSSYNEQFF
TGCAGCGTTGACGGGCTAAGCGGGGGAAGCTCCTACAATGAGCAGTTCTTC
>NA|NA|TRBJ1-5|TRBV2
CASTMGGHQPQHF
TGTGCCAGCACTATGGGGGGACATCAGCCCCAGCATTTT
>few|TRBD1|TRBJ1-1|TRBV4-1
CASSQETGTGGEAFF
TGCGCCAGCAGCCAAGAAACTGGGACAGGGGGTGAAGCTTTCTTT
>NA|NA|TRBJ1-5|TRBV27
CASSPLRGQSNQPQHF
TGTGCCAGCAGTCCCCTCCGGGGGCAGAGCAATCAGCCCCAGCATTTT
>NA|NA|TRBJ1-6|TRBV30
CAWTLPGSPLHF
TGTGCCTGGACCCTTCCTGGATCACCCCTCCACTTT
>NA|TRBD1|TRBJ2-3|TRBV18
CASSDRVGADTQYF
TGTGCCAGCTCAGACAGGGTCGGGGCAGATACGCAGTATTTT
>NA|TRBD1|TRBJ1-1|TRBV30
CAWSLRDRGLSLAEAFF
TGTGCCTGGAGTCTCCGGGACAGGGGCCTATCGTTGGCTGAAGCTTTCTTT
>NA|NA|TRBJ1-1|TRBV6-5
CASKPSGRYTEAFF
TGTGCCAGCAAGCCCAGCGGCAGGTACACTGAAGCTTTCTTT
>NA|NA|TRBJ2-5|TRBV23-1
CASSQYPLTSFAETQYF
TGCGCCAGCAGTCAATATCCGCTGACTAGTTTCGCGGAGACCCAGTACTTC
>NA|NA|TRBJ2-5|TRBV5-1
CASSLASRTGETQYF
TGCGCCAGCAGCTTGGCGTCCCGAACCGGGGAGACCCAGTACTTC
>few|NA|TRBJ2-5|TRBV7-9
CASSLGTNQETQYF
TGTGCCAGCAGCTTAGGGACTAACCAAGAGACCCAGTACTTC
>NA|NA|TRBJ2-5|TRBV5-1
CASRRDQGQETQYF
TGCGCCAGCAGGCGAGATCAGGGGCAAGAGACCCAGTACTTC
>few|TRBD1|TRBJ1-1|TRBV18
CASSPRQGDTEAFF
TGTGCCAGCTCACCTAGACAGGGGGACACTGAAGCTTTCTTT
>NA|NA|TRBJ2-5|TRBV15
CATSRDLGSGETQYF
TGTGCCACCAGCAGAGATCTGGGGTCAGGGGAGACCCAGTACTTC
>NA|NA|TRBJ2-7|TRBV10-1
CATSAGYEQYF
TGCGCCACCTCGGCCGGTTACGAGCAGTACTTC
>NA|NA|TRBJ2-7|TRBV5-1
CASTRTRGPYEQYF
TGCGCCAGCACTCGGACCCGTGGCCCCTACGAGCAGTACTTC
>NA|NA|TRBJ1-4|TRBV30
CAWRQGNEKLFF
TGTGCCTGGAGGCAGGGGAATGAAAAACTGTTTTTT